These 13 T cell receptor beta chains were all obtained from the same sample, sequenced in a study of blood T cell repertoires in COVID-19. Repertoires were generated with immunoSEQ multiplex PCR, while TCRdb's copy carries only in-frame clones and drops some. The sample gives roughly 70,000 clones, over 75% of which show up once; nearly 4% is in the top ten. Sequenced material: peripheral blood. Receptors originate from a man in his 70s with acute or convalescent COVID-19.

The chain uses TRBV19 and TRBJ1-5; D might be TRBD1 (5 bases). The CDR3 spans 15 residues. Between the trimmed V and J ends, which lost 5 bases and 0 bases, there was a span of 11 bases. Germline CDR1 is LNHDA and CDR2 is SQIVND (reference sequence). The CDR3 DNA sequence: TGTGCCAGTAGTGACGGGGGGTATAGCAATCAGCCCCAGCATTTT. This gives the protein CASSDGGYSNQPQHF.

CDR3 in DNA: TGTGCCAGCAGCTCGGGACTTTTCAACACCGGGGAGCTGTTTTTT. It yields the protein CASSSGLFNTGELFF. The rearrangement joins TRBV11-3 to TRBJ2-2, with D possibly matching TRBD2 (6 bases). This CDR3 has 15 amino acids. The germline V gene encodes CDR1 SGHNT and CDR2 YENEEA. The V gene lost 4 bases and the J gene lost 2 bases, with 11 bases spanning the gap.

This chain links TRBV12-3 or TRBV12-4 with TRBJ2-4; D gene ambiguous. V lost 1 base and J lost 8, with 3 bases in between. The CDR3 totals 11 residues. The CDR3 is CASSLVYIQYF. Here the CDR3 DNA reads TGTGCCAGCAGTTTAGTCTACATTCAGTACTTC.

V gene TRBV2 combines with J gene TRBJ2-1, with 10 nucleotides matching TRBD2. This CDR3 has 14 amino acids. Germline loops: CDR1 SNHLY, CDR2 FYNNEI. The trim removed 5 bases at V and 9 bases at J, leaving 7 bases unmatched. The CDR3 bases are TGTGCCAGCAGTTATAGCGGGGGGAGGAGTGAGCAGTTCTTC. Translation: CASSYSGGRSEQFF.

This rearrangement joins TRBV7-6 to TRBJ1-5; D not resolved. Trimming took off 2 bases at V and 7 bases at J, with 15 bases between the two ends. Germline V lookup: CDR1 SGHVS, CDR2 FNYEAQ. The CDR3 covers 15 residues. The CDR3 spells CASSLSDLSGQPQHF. Written as DNA, the CDR3 is TGTGCCAGCAGCTTATCGGACCTCTCGGGGCAGCCCCAGCATTTT.

The chain employs TRBV14 and TRBJ2-7; D is undetermined. Germline V CDR1 and CDR2: SGHDN, FVKESK. The ends were cut back, 5 bases at V and 6 bases at J, with 8 bases in the middle. The CDR3 extends over 11 amino acids. CDR3 DNA: TGTGCCAGCAGCTACGGTGGCGAGCAGTACTTC. This sequence encodes CASSYGGEQYF.

This chain uses TRBV4-1 with TRBJ1-3; D call uncertain. V gave up 2 bases and J gave up 4 bases, with 12 bases separating them. CDR3 size: 15 residues. Germline lookup yields CDR1 MGHRA and CDR2 YSYEKL. The CDR3 DNA reads as TGCGCCAGCAGCCAATTCGAGGCAAAAGGAAACACCATATATTTT. It codes for CASSQFEAKGNTIYF.

The chain recombines TRBV30 with TRBJ1-5, with D possibly being TRBD1 (6 bases). Germline lookup yields CDR1 GTSNPN and CDR2 SVGIG (reference sequence). The CDR3 loop spans 15 amino acids. The V and J ends lost 2 bases and 2 bases respectively, with 13 bases between them. The CDR3 DNA reads as TGTGCCTGGAGTTCAGGGGTTGGAGGCAATCAGCCCCAGCATTTT. Translation: CAWSSGVGGNQPQHF.

Only one count was recorded for this clone. This sequence joins TRBV5-6 and TRBJ1-5, with D possibly being TRBD1 (6 bases). The V and J ends lost 0 bases and 3 bases respectively, with 22 bases between them. Germline CDR1 reads SGHDT; CDR2 reads YYEEEE. The CDR3 has 19 amino acids. CDR3 protein: CASSLGGGQGWNNNQPQHF. CDR3 nucleotide sequence: TGTGCCAGCAGCTTGGGGGGTGGTCAGGGGTGGAATAACAATCAGCCCCAGCATTTT.

This rearrangement joins TRBV11-2 to TRBJ2-7, with D unresolved. Trimming pared 1 base from V and 0 bases from J, leaving 13 bases between. This CDR3 has 16 residues. The germline CDR1 and CDR2 sequences are SGHAT and FQNNGV. CDR3 sequence: CASSLVGSGSSYEQYF. CDR3 nucleotide sequence: TGTGCCAGCAGCTTAGTTGGTTCCGGTAGCTCCTACGAGCAGTACTTC.

The chain combines TRBV18 with TRBJ2-3; 8 positions match TRBD1. The CDR3 length is 15 residues. V shed 5 bases, J shed 3 bases, and the junction held 7 bases outside the gene matches. The germline gives CDR1 KGHSH, CDR2 LQKENI. The CDR3 loop reads CASSKGQVETDTQYF. Written as DNA, the CDR3 is TGTGCCAGCTCAAAGGGACAGGTCGAGACAGATACGCAGTATTTT.

The chain employs TRBV28 and TRBJ1-6; D is ambiguous. The CDR3 runs 13 residues. The V and J ends lost 1 base and 7 bases respectively, with 5 bases between them. CDR1 and CDR2 from the germline V gene are MDHEN and SYDVKM. CDR3 protein: CASSLSGNSPLHF. In DNA, the CDR3 is TGTGCCAGCAGTTTATCAGGAAATTCACCCCTCCACTTT.

This clone was seen only once. The chain links TRBV4-1 to TRBJ1-1, with TRBD1 matching 8 bases. The length of the CDR3 is 16 residues. Germline V gene sequence: CDR1 MGHRA, CDR2 YSYEKL. With 1 base clipped from V and 4 bases from J, the junction kept 8 bases outside the gene matches. As DNA, the CDR3 is TGCGCCAGCAGCCAAGGCCCTCGGACAGGGATCACTGAAGCTTTCTTT. This encodes CASSQGPRTGITEAFF.